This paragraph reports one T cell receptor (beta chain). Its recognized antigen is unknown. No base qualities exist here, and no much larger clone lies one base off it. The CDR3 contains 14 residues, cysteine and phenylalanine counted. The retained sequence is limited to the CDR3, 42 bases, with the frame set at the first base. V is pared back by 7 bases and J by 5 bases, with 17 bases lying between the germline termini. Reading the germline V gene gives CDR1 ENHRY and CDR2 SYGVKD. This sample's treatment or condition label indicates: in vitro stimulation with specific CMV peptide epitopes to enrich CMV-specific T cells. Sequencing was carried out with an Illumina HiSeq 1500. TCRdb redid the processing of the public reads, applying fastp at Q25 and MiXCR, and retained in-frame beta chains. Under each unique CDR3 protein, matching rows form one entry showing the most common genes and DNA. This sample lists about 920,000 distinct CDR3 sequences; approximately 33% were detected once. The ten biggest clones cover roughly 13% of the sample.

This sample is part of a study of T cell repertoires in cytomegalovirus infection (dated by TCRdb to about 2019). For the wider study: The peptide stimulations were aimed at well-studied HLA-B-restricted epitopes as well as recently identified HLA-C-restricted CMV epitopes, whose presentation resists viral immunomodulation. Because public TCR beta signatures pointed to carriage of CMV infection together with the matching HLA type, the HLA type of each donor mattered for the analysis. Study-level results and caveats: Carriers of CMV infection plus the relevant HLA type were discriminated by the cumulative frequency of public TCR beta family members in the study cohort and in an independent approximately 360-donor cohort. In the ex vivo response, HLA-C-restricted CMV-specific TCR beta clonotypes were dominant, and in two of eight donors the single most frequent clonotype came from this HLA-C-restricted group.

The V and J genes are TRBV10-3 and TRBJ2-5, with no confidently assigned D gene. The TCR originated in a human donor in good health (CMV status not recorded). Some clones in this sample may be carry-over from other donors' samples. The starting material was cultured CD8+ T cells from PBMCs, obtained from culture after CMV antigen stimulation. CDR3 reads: CAITPDLQTETQYF. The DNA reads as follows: TGTGCCATCACCCCGGACCTTCAAACGGAGACCCAGTACTTC.